The 25 T cell receptor beta chains presented below share a single source sample, sequenced in a study of shared clonotypes between healthy human individuals. CD45RO-negative CD8 cells positively selected for CCR7 made up the naive population, which excluded terminally differentiated effector memory CD45RA+ cells. The table came from immunoSEQ multiplex PCR; TCRdb's copy has only in-frame clones and leaves some out. The sample carries about 1,800,000 clones, less than 95% recorded once. The sample comprised naive CD8+ T cells sorted from blood. Receptor source: a man between 18 and 35 years old in good health.

The chain joins TRBV11-2 to TRBJ2-1; D remains ambiguous. Trimming took 1 base from V and 6 from J, leaving 10 bases between them. The germline V gene has CDR1 SGHAT and CDR2 FQNNGV. The CDR3 is 14 amino acids. In DNA form, the CDR3 reads TGTGCCAGCAGCTTAGTAGGGCTGGGCAATGAGCAGTTCTTC. It codes for CASSLVGLGNEQFF.

The V gene is TRBV9, the J gene TRBJ2-7; 9 bases are shared with TRBD2. V lost 0 bases to trimming and J lost 4 bases; unmatched junction nucleotides: 5. Germline V CDR1 and CDR2: SGDLS, YYNGEE. The CDR3 is 15 residues long. The CDR3 protein is CASSVDGGRGYEQYF. The CDR3 DNA sequence: TGTGCCAGCAGCGTAGATGGCGGGAGGGGTTACGAGCAGTACTTC. Together with reference TRBV9 and TRBJ2-7, the CDR3 gives the full variable domain: DSGVTQTPKHLITATGQRVTLRCSPRSGDLSVYWYQQSLDQGLQFLIQYYNGEERAKGNILERFSAQQFPDLHSELNLSSLELGDSALYFCASSVDGGRGYEQYFGPGTRLTVT.

Turning to this clone: This same CDR3 is encoded by further DNA sequences in the sample. This chain joins TRBV27 and TRBJ2-7; D ambiguous. Trimming took 3 bases from V and 3 from J, leaving 12 bases between them. The germline gives CDR1 MNHEY, CDR2 SMNVEV (reference sequence). The CDR3 is 14 residues long. The CDR3 region is CASSLGNSGYEQYF. For the CDR3, the DNA is TGTGCCAGCAGTTTGGGCAATTCCGGCTACGAGCAGTACTTC.

The V and J genes are TRBV6-5 and TRBJ2-1; 8 nucleotides line up with TRBD2. This CDR3 is built from 14 residues. Germline V gene lookup returns CDR1 MNHEY and CDR2 SVGAGI. Germline trimming cut 6 bases from V and 8 bases from J; bases unmatched to any gene: 9. The CDR3 bases are TGTGCCAGCAGCCCGGGGGGGCCTGGGGATGAGCAGTTCTTC. Residues: CASSPGGPGDEQFF.

The V gene is TRBV2, the J gene TRBJ2-3; 8 nucleotides align to TRBD2. V dropped 2 bases and J dropped 3; count of bases not matched to a gene: 10. The CDR3 sequence is 17 residues long. The V gene's germline CDR1 is SNHLY and CDR2 FYNNEI. CDR3 sequence: CASSEIRGSGDTDTQYF. As DNA, the CDR3 is TGTGCCAGCAGTGAAATTCGTGGTAGCGGGGATACAGATACGCAGTATTTT.

The chain carries TRBV2 and TRBJ2-7; TRBD2 agrees at 7 bases. The CDR3 totals 17 residues. Germline V lookup: CDR1 SNHLY, CDR2 FYNNEI. The J segment lost 2 bases and the V segment lost 4 bases, leaving 14 bases of the junction unmatched. CDR3 sequence: CASSGVRGIKMTYEQYF. The CDR3 coding sequence is TGTGCCAGCAGTGGGGTGCGGGGGATTAAAATGACCTACGAGCAGTACTTC.

V gene TRBV4-3 combines with J gene TRBJ2-7; perhaps TRBD1 as D (5 bases). The CDR3 loop spans 14 amino acids. Per germline, CDR1 LGHNA and CDR2 YSLEER. Trimming removed 4 bases from V and 3 bases from J, with 13 bases in between. CDR3 sequence: CASSPGLGRYEQYF. The CDR3 DNA reads TGCGCCAGCAGCCCAGGGTTAGGGCGCTACGAGCAGTACTTC.

The chain couples TRBV4-3 to TRBJ2-2; a possible D gene is TRBD1 (5 bases). V was trimmed by 5 bases and J by 6 bases, leaving 16 bases between them. The CDR3 loop spans 15 amino acids. Germline values: CDR1 LGHNA, CDR2 YSLEER. The CDR3 DNA is TGCGCCAGCAGCTGGGGCATGGGTTCACCCGGGGAGCTGTTTTTT. Its protein is CASSWGMGSPGELFF.

The chain carries TRBV4-1 and TRBJ2-7; D is perhaps TRBD2 (6 bases). Trimming cost V 0 bases and J 6 bases, with 18 bases left between them. Looked up from germline, CDR1 is MGHRA and CDR2 is YSYEKL. This CDR3 contains 16 residues. The CDR3 here is CASSQEGGTYRLEQYF. CDR3 DNA: TGCGCCAGCAGCCAAGAGGGGGGTACATATCGCCTCGAGCAGTACTTC.

This clone is a singleton in its sample. This sequence joins TRBV7-9 and TRBJ2-2; 9 bases are a match to TRBD1. This CDR3 is built from 16 residues. Germline-derived CDR1 and CDR2 are SEHNR and FQNEAQ (reference sequence). The trim removed 1 base at V and 6 bases at J, leaving 6 bases unmatched. The CDR3 bases are TGTGCCAGCAGCTTAGGGGGACAGGGTATCGCCGGGGAGCTGTTTTTT. Protein sequence: CASSLGGQGIAGELFF.

The chain is built from TRBV28 and TRBJ1-1, with 9 bases aligning to TRBD1. The CDR3 length is 17 residues. The V and J ends lost 2 bases and 6 bases, in that order; junction bases with no gene match: 13. The germline gives CDR1 MDHEN, CDR2 SYDVKM. CDR3 loop: CASSLLLTGGRTAEAFF. The DNA for the CDR3 is TGTGCCAGCAGTTTACTCCTAACAGGGGGCAGGACGGCTGAAGCTTTCTTT.

The chain is built from TRBV19 and TRBJ1-5; D remains unclear. CDR1 is LNHDA and CDR2 is SQIVND in the germline V gene (reference sequence). CDR3 length: 13 amino acids. V lost 1 base and J 9 bases, leaving 10 bases between the germline ends. Here the CDR3 reads CASSIGKEWPQHF. CDR3 sequence (DNA): TGTGCCAGTAGTATAGGGAAGGAGTGGCCCCAGCATTTT.

Only a few counts were recorded for this clone. The J gene is TRBJ2-2, the V gene TRBV5-6, with D perhaps TRBD2 (6 bases). Germline V gene sequence: CDR1 SGHDT, CDR2 YYEEEE. V lost 0 bases to trimming and J lost 3 bases, with 6 bases between them. This CDR3 contains 14 residues. CDR3 sequence (DNA): TGTGCCAGCAGCTTGGGGGACTACACCGGGGAGCTGTTTTTT. The encoded protein is CASSLGDYTGELFF.

This chain links TRBV4-3 with TRBJ2-1; TRBD2 matches 9 bases. Germline V gives CDR1 LGHNA, CDR2 YSLEER. Trimming took 0 bases from V and 0 from J; bases not matched to a gene: 6. This CDR3 region has 18 residues. Written as DNA, the CDR3 is TGCGCCAGCAGCCAAGATCCAGGTAGCGGGAGCTCCTACAATGAGCAGTTCTTC. Translated: CASSQDPGSGSSYNEQFF.

The chain joins TRBV11-1 to TRBJ2-7, with 9 positions matching TRBD1. This CDR3 is built from 16 residues. V trimming: 4 bases; J trimming: 5 bases; junction bases outside the gene matches: 12. Germline-derived CDR1 and CDR2 are SGHAT and FQDESV (reference sequence). CDR3 bases: TGTGCCAGCAGCTCAGGGACAGGGTATTCCAGCCACGAGCAGTACTTC. It codes for CASSSGTGYSSHEQYF.

The V gene is TRBV10-3, the J gene TRBJ2-1; 9 nucleotides match TRBD2. CDR1 and CDR2 (germline): ENHRY, SYGVKD. J was trimmed by 10 bases and V by 3 bases; bases with no gene match: 4. The CDR3 runs to 13 residues. The CDR3 loop reads CAISDGLALEQFF. CDR3 in DNA: TGTGCCATCAGTGATGGACTAGCGCTAGAGCAGTTCTTC.

The J gene is TRBJ2-7, the V gene TRBV27; D is possibly TRBD1 (6 bases). Trimming took 6 bases from V and 6 from J, leaving 15 bases between them. CDR3 size: 13 residues. Germline V gene lookup returns CDR1 MNHEY and CDR2 SMNVEV (reference sequence). The CDR3 is CASSTVRGPEQYF. The CDR3 bases are TGTGCCAGCAGCACCGTCAGGGGACCCGAGCAGTACTTC.

The chain combines TRBV10-3 with TRBJ2-1; 8 nucleotides match TRBD1. This CDR3 has 16 residues. Germline V gene data show CDR1 as ENHRY and CDR2 as SYGVKD. Germline trimming cut 2 bases from V and 7 bases from J; bases unmatched to any gene: 10. CDR3 bases: TGTGCCATCAGTGAGCCGGACAGGGTCGGAATAAATGAGCAGTTCTTC. Its translation is CAISEPDRVGINEQFF.

This chain joins TRBV13 and TRBJ1-6; D not resolved. The CDR3 contains 14 residues. Germline CDR1 reads PRHDT; CDR2 reads FYEKMQ (reference sequence). With 3 bases removed from V and 6 bases from J, the gap between germline ends came to 9 bases. This chain's CDR3 is CASSLNGINSPLHF. The CDR3 bases are TGTGCCAGCAGCTTGAACGGAATTAATTCACCCCTCCACTTT.

This rearrangement joins TRBV19 to TRBJ2-5; D is unclear. Trimming pared 1 base from V and 5 bases from J, leaving 11 bases between. CDR1 is LNHDA, CDR2 SQIVND, per germline (reference sequence). The CDR3 spans 14 residues. This CDR3 reads CASSIVGVTETQYF. CDR3 coding DNA: TGTGCCAGTAGTATAGTTGGTGTAACCGAGACCCAGTACTTC.

This clone is a singleton in its sample. V usage is TRBV11-2 and J usage is TRBJ2-1; D gene ambiguous. Trimming stripped 5 bases from V and 2 bases from J, with 4 bases between. Germline lookup yields CDR1 SGHAT and CDR2 FQNNGV. This CDR3 comprises 12 residues. The CDR3 spells CASSGTYNEQFF. For the CDR3, the DNA is TGTGCCAGCAGCGGGACCTACAATGAGCAGTTCTTC.

The chain uses TRBV28 and TRBJ1-5; no clear D gene. Looked up from germline, CDR1 is MDHEN and CDR2 is SYDVKM. Trimming stripped 2 bases from V and 0 bases from J, with 11 bases between. The length of the CDR3 is 16 residues. The CDR3 DNA is TGTGCCAGCAGTTTACTGCTAACGGATAGCAATCAGCCCCAGCATTTT. This sequence encodes CASSLLLTDSNQPQHF.

The rearrangement links TRBV6-1 to TRBJ2-7, with a possible D match to TRBD2 (6 bases). The CDR3 consists of 14 residues. CDR1 is MNHNS and CDR2 is SASEGT in the germline V gene. Trimming removed 7 bases at V and 1 base at J, with 14 bases between. CDR3 sequence: CASNPRGVSYEQYF. CDR3 DNA sequence: TGTGCCAGCAACCCGCGGGGAGTTTCCTACGAGCAGTACTTC.

The chain recombines TRBV10-3 with TRBJ2-2; tentatively, D is TRBD1 or TRBD2 (6 bases each). Deletions cut 11 bases from V and 7 bases from J, with 17 bases between. This CDR3 comprises 13 residues. Germline CDR1 is ENHRY and CDR2 is SYGVKD. CDR3 region: CAVYREEDGELFF. CDR3 DNA: TGTGCCGTATACAGGGAGGAGGACGGGGAGCTGTTTTTT.

The chain couples TRBV13 to TRBJ1-6; a possible D gene is TRBD1 (5 bases). The ends were cut back, 1 base at V and 6 bases at J, with 13 bases in the middle. Germline V gene lookup returns CDR1 PRHDT and CDR2 FYEKMQ (reference sequence). This CDR3 comprises 16 residues. In DNA form, the CDR3 reads TGTGCCAGCAGCTTAGTAACCACTGGGGGTAATTCACCCCTCCACTTT. It yields the protein CASSLVTTGGNSPLHF.